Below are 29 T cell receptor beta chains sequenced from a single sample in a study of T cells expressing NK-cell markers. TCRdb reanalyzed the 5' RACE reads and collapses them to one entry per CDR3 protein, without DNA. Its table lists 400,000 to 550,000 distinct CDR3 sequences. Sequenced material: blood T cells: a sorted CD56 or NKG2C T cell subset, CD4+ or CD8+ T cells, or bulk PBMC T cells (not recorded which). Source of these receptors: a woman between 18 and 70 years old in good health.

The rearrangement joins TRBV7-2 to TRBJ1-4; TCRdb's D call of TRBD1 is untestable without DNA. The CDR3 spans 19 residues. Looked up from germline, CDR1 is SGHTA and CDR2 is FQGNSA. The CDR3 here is CASSSRASGPRFLNEKLFF.

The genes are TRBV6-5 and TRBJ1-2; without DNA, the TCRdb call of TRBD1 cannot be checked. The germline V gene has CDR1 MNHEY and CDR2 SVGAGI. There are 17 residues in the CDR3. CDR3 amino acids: CASSYSTVGTGVYGYTF.

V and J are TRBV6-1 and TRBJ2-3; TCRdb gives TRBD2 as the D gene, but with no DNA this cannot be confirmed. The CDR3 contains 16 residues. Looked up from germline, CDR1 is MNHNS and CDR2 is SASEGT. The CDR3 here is CASSSVGTSGTDTQYF.

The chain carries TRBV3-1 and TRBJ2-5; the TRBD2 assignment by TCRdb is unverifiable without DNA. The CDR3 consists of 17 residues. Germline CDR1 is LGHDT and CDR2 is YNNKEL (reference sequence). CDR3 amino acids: CASSQDGLATYQETQYF.

CDR3 amino acids: CSASGTVYGYTF. The chain employs TRBV20-1 and TRBJ1-2; TCRdb designates TRBD1, a call that cannot be tested without DNA. CDR1 and CDR2 from the germline V gene are DFQATT and SNEGSKA (reference sequence). The CDR3 extends over 12 amino acids.

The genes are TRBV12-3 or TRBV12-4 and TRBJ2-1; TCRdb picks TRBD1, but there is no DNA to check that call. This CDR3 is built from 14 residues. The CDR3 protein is CASDRGGGHNEQFF.

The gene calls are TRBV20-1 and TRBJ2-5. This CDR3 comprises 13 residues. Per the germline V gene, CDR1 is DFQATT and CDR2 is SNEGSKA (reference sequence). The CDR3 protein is CSARTHAQETQYF.

CDR3 residues: CAWSVVGLGQETQYF. The J gene is TRBJ2-5, the V gene TRBV30; the D call from TCRdb, TRBD2, cannot be confirmed without DNA. Germline CDR1 GTSNPN, CDR2 SVGIG (reference sequence). CDR3 length equals 15 residues.

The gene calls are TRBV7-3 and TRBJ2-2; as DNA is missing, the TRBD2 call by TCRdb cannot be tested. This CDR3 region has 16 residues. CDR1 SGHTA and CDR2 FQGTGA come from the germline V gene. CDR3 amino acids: CASSFQPSAGTGELFF.

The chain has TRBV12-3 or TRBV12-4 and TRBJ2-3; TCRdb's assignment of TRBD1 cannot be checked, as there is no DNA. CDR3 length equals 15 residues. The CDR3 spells CASNPRGGAGDTQYF.

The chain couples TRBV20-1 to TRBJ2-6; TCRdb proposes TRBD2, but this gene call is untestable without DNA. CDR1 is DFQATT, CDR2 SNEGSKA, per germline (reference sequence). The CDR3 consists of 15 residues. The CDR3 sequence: CSAGLAGLGANVLTF.

This chain's CDR3 is CATSRESTDWVTGELFF. The rearrangement links TRBV15 to TRBJ2-2; the D call of TRBD1 rests on TCRdb alone, since no DNA is present to check it. Germline CDR1 LNHNV, CDR2 YYDKDF (reference sequence). This CDR3 spans 17 amino acids.

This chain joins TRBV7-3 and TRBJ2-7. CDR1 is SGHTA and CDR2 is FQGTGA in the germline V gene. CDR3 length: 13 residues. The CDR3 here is CASSLTGAYEQYF.

The CDR3: CASSTTGTNAGELFF. The chain is built from TRBV7-2 and TRBJ2-2; there is no DNA to check the TCRdb D call of TRBD2. Germline assignment: CDR1 SGHTA and CDR2 FQGNSA. CDR3 length: 15 amino acids.

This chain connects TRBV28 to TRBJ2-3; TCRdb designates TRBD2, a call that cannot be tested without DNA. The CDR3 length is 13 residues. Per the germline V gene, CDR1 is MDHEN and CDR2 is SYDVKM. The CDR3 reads CASSIRARDTQYF.

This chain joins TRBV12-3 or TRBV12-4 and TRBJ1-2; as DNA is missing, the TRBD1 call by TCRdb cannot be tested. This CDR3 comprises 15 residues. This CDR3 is CASSPGQGTSYGYTF.

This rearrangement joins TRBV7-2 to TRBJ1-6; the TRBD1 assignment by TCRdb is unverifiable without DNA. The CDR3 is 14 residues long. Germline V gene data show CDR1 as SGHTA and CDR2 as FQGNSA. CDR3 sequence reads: CASSLESGASPLHF. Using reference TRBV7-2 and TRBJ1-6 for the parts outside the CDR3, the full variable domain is GAGVSQSPSNKVTEKGKDVELRCDPISGHTALYWYRQSLGQGLEFLIYFQGNSAPDKSGLPSDRFSAERTGGSVSTLTIQRTQQEDSAVYLCASSLESGASPLHFGNGTRLTVT.

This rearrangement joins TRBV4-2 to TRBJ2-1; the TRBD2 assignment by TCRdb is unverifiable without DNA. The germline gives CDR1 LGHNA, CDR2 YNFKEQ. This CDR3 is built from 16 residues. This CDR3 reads CASSHGGTSGRGEQFF.

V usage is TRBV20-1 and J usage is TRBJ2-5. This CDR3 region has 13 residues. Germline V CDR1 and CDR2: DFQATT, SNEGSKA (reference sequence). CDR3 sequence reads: CSAFRGRQETQYF.

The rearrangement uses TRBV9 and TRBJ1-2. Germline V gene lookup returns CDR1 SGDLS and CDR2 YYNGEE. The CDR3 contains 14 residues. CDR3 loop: CASSGTVTNYGYTF.

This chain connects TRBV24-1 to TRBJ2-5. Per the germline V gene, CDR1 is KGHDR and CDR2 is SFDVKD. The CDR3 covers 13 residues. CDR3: CATSIDGIETQYF.

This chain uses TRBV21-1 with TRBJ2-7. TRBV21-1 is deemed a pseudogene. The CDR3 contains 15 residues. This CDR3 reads CASSKGTGSSYEQYF.

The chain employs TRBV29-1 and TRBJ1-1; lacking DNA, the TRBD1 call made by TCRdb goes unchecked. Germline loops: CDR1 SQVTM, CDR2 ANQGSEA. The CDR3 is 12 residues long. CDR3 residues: CSVRDSYTEAFF.

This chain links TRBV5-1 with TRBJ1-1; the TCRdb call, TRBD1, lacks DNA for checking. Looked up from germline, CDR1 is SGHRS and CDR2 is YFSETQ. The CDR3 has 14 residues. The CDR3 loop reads CASSWTGLNTEAFF.

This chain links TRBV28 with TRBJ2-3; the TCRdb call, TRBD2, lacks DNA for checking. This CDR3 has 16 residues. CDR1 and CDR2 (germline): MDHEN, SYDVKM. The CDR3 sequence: CASSLSAGGDTYTQYF.

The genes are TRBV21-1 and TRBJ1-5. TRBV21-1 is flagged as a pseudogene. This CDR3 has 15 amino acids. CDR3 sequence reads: CASSKRSESNQPQHF.

Here the CDR3 reads CASSQREGRTKNIQYF. The rearrangement links TRBV7-2 to TRBJ2-4; there is no DNA to check the TCRdb D call of TRBD2. Germline V gene lookup returns CDR1 SGHTA and CDR2 FQGNSA. This CDR3 is 16 amino acids long.

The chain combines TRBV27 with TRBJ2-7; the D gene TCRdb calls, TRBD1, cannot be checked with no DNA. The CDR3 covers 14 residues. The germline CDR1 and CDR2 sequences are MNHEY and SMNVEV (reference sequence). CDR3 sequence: CASSLSGTGNEQYF.

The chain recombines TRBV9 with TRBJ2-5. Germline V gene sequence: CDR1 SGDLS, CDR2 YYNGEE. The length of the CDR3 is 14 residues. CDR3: CASSHQATLETQYF.